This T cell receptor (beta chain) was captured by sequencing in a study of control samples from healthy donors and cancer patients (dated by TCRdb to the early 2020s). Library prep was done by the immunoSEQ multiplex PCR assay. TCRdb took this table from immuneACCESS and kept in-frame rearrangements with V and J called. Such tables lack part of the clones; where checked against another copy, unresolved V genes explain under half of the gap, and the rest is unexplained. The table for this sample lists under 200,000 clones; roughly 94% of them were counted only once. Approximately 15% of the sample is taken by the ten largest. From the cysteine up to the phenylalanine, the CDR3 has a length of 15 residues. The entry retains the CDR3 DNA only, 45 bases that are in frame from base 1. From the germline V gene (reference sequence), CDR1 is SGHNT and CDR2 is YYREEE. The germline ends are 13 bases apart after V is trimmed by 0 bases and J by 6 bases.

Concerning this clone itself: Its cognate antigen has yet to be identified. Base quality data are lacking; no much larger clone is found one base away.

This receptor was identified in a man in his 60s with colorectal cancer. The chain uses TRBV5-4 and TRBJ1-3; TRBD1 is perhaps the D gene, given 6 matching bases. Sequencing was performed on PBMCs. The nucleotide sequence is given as TGTGCCAGCAGCTTGGGAGCGGGGGGCGTAAACACCATATATTTT. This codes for CASSLGAGGVNTIYF.